This T cell receptor (beta chain) is from a study of OX40 agonist ivuxolimab in advanced cancers. About the study: Dose-escalation patients suffered from hepatocellular carcinoma, melanoma, renal cell or head and neck cancer.

Study-wide findings and caveats: A proportion of nonresponders additionally exhibited low normalized T-cell clonal expansion.

The CDR3 consists of 17 residues. The V and J ends lost 4 bases and 5 bases respectively, with 23 bases between them. CDR1 MGHRA and CDR2 YSYEKL come from the germline V gene. Points on this clone: Its antigen is unknown.

Some clones are missing from TCRdb's copy, which holds only in-frame ones; the method was immunoSEQ multiplex PCR. The sample consists of tens of thousands of clones, 84% of them appearing once. This material consisted of CD4+ or CD8+ T cells sorted from blood, taken in a trial of the OX40 agonist ivuxolimab. The TCR originated in an adult with an advanced solid tumor such as melanoma, head and neck, liver or kidney cancer. The gene calls are TRBV4-1 and TRBJ1-1; D is undetermined. CDR3 in amino acids: CASSPTLVQTLGTEAFF. CDR3 sequence (DNA): TGCGCCAGCAGCCCTACTTTGGTTCAAACCTTAGGAACTGAAGCTTTCTTT.